The clone carrying this T cell receptor (beta chain) was recorded at least ten times. Antigen specificity is unknown. CDR1 is PRHDT, CDR2 FYEKMQ, per germline (reference sequence). CDR3 size: 17 residues. Trimming left V 4 bases short and J 0 bases short, with 16 bases between. This entry belongs to a study of neurological immune-mediated disorders. The study, taken as a whole, reports: Phylogenetic grouping assigned the repertoires of 18 of 34 multiple sclerosis patients to a single cluster of related CDR3 sequences. This cluster may be a repertoire-level signature. Any association between clinical or MRI features and the multiple sclerosis repertoire cluster was absent.

TCRdb re-called the 5' RACE reads through MiXCR, storing one row per CDR3 protein. The data contain some 57,000 distinct CDR3 sequences, roughly 4.8% of them singletons. This TCR was sampled from a woman aged 45-65 years with multiple sclerosis. The sequenced material came from PBMCs. The rearrangement joins TRBV13 to TRBJ1-3, with D tentatively TRBD1 (6 bases). CDR3 nucleotides: TGTGCCAGCAGCTCCGCGAGGGACACCTTCTCTGGAAACACCATATATTTT. As protein: CASSSARDTFSGNTIYF.